This T cell receptor (beta chain) comes out of a study of blood T cell repertoires in COVID-19. In the study overall: Spain, Italy and the United States supplied samples that represented acute and convalescent COVID-19.

This clone was recorded once. The CDR3 length is 13 residues. CDR1 is LNHDA and CDR2 is SQIVND in the germline V gene (reference sequence). V lost 5 bases and J lost 4, with 11 bases in between. Using immunoSEQ multiplex PCR, the repertoire was profiled, and TCRdb retains in-frame clones only, with some absent. The table includes 90,000 to 150,000 clones, about 80% detected once. The chain joins TRBV19 to TRBJ1-2; D remains ambiguous. Material for sequencing was peripheral blood. The TCR comes from a man aged 70-80 years with acute or convalescent COVID-19. The CDR3 loop is CASSPVFVYGYTF. The CDR3 coding sequence is TGTGCCAGTAGTCCCGTGTTTGTCTATGGCTACACCTTC. The full variable domain, with the rest looked up from reference TRBV19 and TRBJ1-2, is DGGITQSPKYLFRKEGQNVTLSCEQNLNHDAMYWYRQDPGQGLRLIYYSQIVNDFQKGDIAEGYSVSREKKESFPLTVTSAQKNPTAFYLCASSPVFVYGYTFGSGTRLTVV.